These T cell receptor beta chains were read from a single sample in a study of metastatic and nonmetastatic thyroid tumors. TCRdb re-called the PCR reads through MiXCR. The sample lists tens of thousands of clones, 9.5% to 15% seen once, with approximately 6.2% in the top ten. Sequenced input: blood. The receptors stem from a male donor with papillary thyroid cancer or a benign thyroid nodule (not recorded which). Some clones in this sample may be carry-over from other donors' samples. Both conserved end residues are part of each CDR3. Fields, in order: J gene, CDR3 length, clone size, V gene, CDR3 protein. Part of the rows lack a size; the others show once, few, many or a class for expanded clones.

TRBJ2-7	19	many	TRBV27	CASSLVGGAAGTGSFEQYF
TRBJ2-5	15	few	TRBV28	CASSNGQGNFETQYF
TRBJ1-2	13	few	TRBV12-3/TRBV12-4	CASSLSNSYGYTF
TRBJ2-3	12	NA	TRBV6-1	CVSSGGTGTQYF
TRBJ1-4	15	NA	TRBV11-1	CASSLTWSTNEKLFF
TRBJ2-1	12	medium-sized	TRBV10-1	CASSEGDNEQFF
TRBJ1-2	16	many	TRBV19	CASTPLLRQGYYGYTF
TRBJ1-1	14	many	TRBV5-1	CASSLQSMNTEAFF
TRBJ2-4	15	many	TRBV5-1	CASSSVAGGPHIQYF
TRBJ1-5	13	medium-sized	TRBV12-3/TRBV12-4	CASRLEGNQPQHF
TRBJ2-7	15	few	TRBV6-2/TRBV6-3	CASSYSGQITYEQYF
TRBJ2-1	14	NA	TRBV6-2/TRBV6-3	CASSRPFGDYEQFF
TRBJ1-4	14	many	TRBV6-1	CASRLTATNEKLFF
TRBJ2-2	13	NA	TRBV20-1	CSASRGLAGELFF
TRBJ1-2	14	NA	TRBV6-4	CASSDSTGGAGYTF
TRBJ2-6	15	NA	TRBV6-2/TRBV6-3	CASSLRESGANVLTF
TRBJ2-5	14	NA	TRBV12-3/TRBV12-4	CASSSWSERETQYF
TRBJ1-6	16	many	TRBV5-4	CASGRDRDRAASPLHF
TRBJ2-3	16	many	TRBV3-1	CASSQATGSGADTQYF
TRBJ2-7	15	many	TRBV2	CASSSSWGGGGEQYF
TRBJ1-6	17	NA	TRBV11-2	CASSSPPGSLDNSPLHF
TRBJ2-1	19	many	TRBV5-1	CASSWDRGLRIISYNEQFF
TRBJ2-7	14	few	TRBV6-1	CASSEGWSSYEQYF
TRBJ2-7	14	many	TRBV30	CACSGTSGSYEQYF
TRBJ1-4	15	many	TRBV7-2	CASSPHGGALEKLFF
TRBJ2-1	16	medium-sized	TRBV28	CASSLWTSGAYNEQFF
TRBJ1-1	15	many	TRBV10-3	CAISEAGQGKTEAFF
TRBJ2-7	13	NA	TRBV29-1	CSVRTGLSYEQYF
TRBJ2-1	15	many	TRBV7-8	CASSQDGLAWNEQFF
TRBJ1-1	16	many	TRBV6-1	CASTLAGAWVNTEAFF
TRBJ2-2	12	many	TRBV18	CASSTNAGELFF
TRBJ1-5	13	NA	TRBV15	CATARDLNQPQHF
TRBJ2-3	15	medium-sized	TRBV12-3/TRBV12-4	CASSLSDSVPDTQYF
TRBJ1-4	15	few	TRBV28	CASSLGVQEGRKLFF
TRBJ1-2	13	medium-sized	TRBV27	CASSEQGPNGYTF
TRBJ2-1	15	NA	TRBV28	CAISFLGTSGSSQFF
TRBJ1-1	13	many	TRBV28	CASSGQDNFEAFF
TRBJ1-2	13	NA	TRBV9	CASSRCSSYGYTF
TRBJ2-3	13	NA	TRBV10-1	CASSLTSTDTQYF
TRBJ2-7	13	NA	TRBV15	CATSRERTYEQYF
TRBJ1-2	11	medium-sized	TRBV12-3/TRBV12-4	CASSRHYGYTF
TRBJ2-7	15	many	TRBV2	CASRSGTVASYEQYF
TRBJ1-2	14	many	TRBV7-6	CASSPPVTNNGYTF
TRBJ2-1	15	many	TRBV11-3	CASSSGGGSYNEQFF
TRBJ1-2	13	NA	TRBV6-1	CASSPGGGYGYTF
TRBJ1-2	14	few	TRBV6-1	CASSEVTDNYGYTF
TRBJ2-1	16	many	TRBV20-1	CSAKSPQYWASGEQFF
TRBJ2-7	14	many	TRBV27	CASSLMGDPYEQYF
TRBJ2-1	13	many	TRBV7-2	CASSLGIYNEQFF
TRBJ1-6	16	many	TRBV3-1	CASKTSWGTDNSPLHF
TRBJ1-5	15	many	TRBV2	CASNSDGGYNQPQHF
TRBJ2-2	17	NA	TRBV6-2/TRBV6-3	CASSLDGQGALAGELFF
TRBJ2-7	14	many	TRBV7-9	CASIGQGDFYEQYF
TRBJ2-3	16	NA	TRBV6-1	CASSEKTSRSTDTQYF
TRBJ1-2	14	NA	TRBV12-3/TRBV12-4	CASTTLIRDYGYTF